The 20 T cell receptor beta chains given below trace back to one sample, sequenced in a study of post-analysis software for immune sequencing data. These receptors' antigens are unknown. Incorporated into the TCR beta cDNA libraries were unique molecular identifiers, which served to reduce PCR and sequencing biases. TCRdb reprocessed the PCR reads with MiXCR, giving one entry per CDR3 protein. The table shows about 500,000 distinct CDR3 sequences, with 45% occurring only once. Study outcomes and limitations: The five TRBV segments detected at higher frequency in patients than in controls included TRBV5-6, TRBV5-1 and TRBV20-1.

Material: blood. The receptors stem from a girl aged 10 to 17 with multiple sclerosis.

This clonotype was picked up a small number of times. This rearrangement joins TRBV20-1 to TRBJ2-3; 9 positions agree with TRBD2. V lost 3 bases, J lost 4 bases, and 8 bases stayed unmatched. The CDR3 runs 15 residues. Germline CDR1 is DFQATT and CDR2 is SNEGSKA (reference sequence). The CDR3 reads CSASGAGGMSDTQYF. DNA for the CDR3: TGCAGTGCTAGTGGAGCGGGAGGCATGTCAGATACGCAGTATTTT.

The chain links TRBV5-1 to TRBJ2-1; no reliable D call. Germline-derived CDR1 and CDR2 are SGHRS and YFSETQ. This CDR3 contains 15 residues. V was pared by 4 bases and J by 0 bases, with 11 bases between. The CDR3 sequence: CASSPLVSSYNEQFF. CDR3 coding DNA: TGCGCCAGCAGCCCTCTCGTGAGCTCCTACAATGAGCAGTTCTTC.

This chain connects TRBV4-1 to TRBJ2-2; D call uncertain. The CDR3 extends over 14 amino acids. Deletions cut 1 base from V and 5 bases from J, with 8 bases between. Germline CDR1 and CDR2: MGHRA and YSYEKL. The CDR3: CASSQVAGTGELFF. The CDR3 bases are TGCGCCAGCAGCCAAGTGGCTGGGACCGGGGAGCTGTTTTTT.

This clonotype came up once. V gene TRBV10-3 combines with J gene TRBJ2-1; 9 nucleotides match TRBD2. The J segment lost 8 bases and the V segment lost 4 bases, leaving 6 bases of the junction unmatched. From germline, CDR1 is ENHRY and CDR2 SYGVKD. The CDR3 spans 14 residues. For the CDR3, the DNA is TGTGCCATCAGTGTGCGGGAGGGCCGGGATGAGCAGTTCTTC. Translation: CAISVREGRDEQFF.

This clonotype was counted a few times. V and J are TRBV28 and TRBJ1-2; 7 positions agree with TRBD1. Trimming removed 5 bases from V and 4 bases from J; junction bases left unmatched: 7. This CDR3 spans 14 amino acids. CDR1 MDHEN and CDR2 SYDVKM come from the germline V gene. This chain's CDR3 is CASSPGQVPYGYTF. The CDR3 nucleotides read TGTGCCAGCAGTCCAGGACAGGTACCCTATGGCTACACCTTC.

CDR3: CASIPSSSTGELFF. For the CDR3, the DNA is TGTGCCAGCATTCCTTCTTCTTCCACCGGGGAGCTGTTTTTT. The chain joins TRBV28 to TRBJ2-2; D unclear. Germline loops: CDR1 MDHEN, CDR2 SYDVKM. V dropped 7 bases and J dropped 4 bases, with 13 bases sitting between them. CDR3 size: 14 residues.

V usage is TRBV20-1 and J usage is TRBJ2-3; D is ambiguous. Germline-derived CDR1 and CDR2 are DFQATT and SNEGSKA (reference sequence). The V and J ends lost 3 bases and 6 bases respectively, with 16 bases between them. This CDR3 is built from 14 residues. CDR3 bases: TGCAGTGCTAGTAACAACCGCCTTGAGGATACGCAGTATTTT. Its protein product is CSASNNRLEDTQYF.

The rearrangement joins TRBV20-1 to TRBJ1-1; 9 bases align to TRBD1. Germline CDR1 and CDR2: DFQATT and SNEGSKA (reference sequence). The length of the CDR3 is 14 residues. The CDR3 DNA reads TGCAGGGGAACAGGGGGCGCCGGGGACACTGAAGCTTTCTTT. Encoded protein: CRGTGGAGDTEAFF.

The V gene is TRBV28, the J gene TRBJ2-3; TRBD2 matches at 10 bases. V lost 2 bases to trimming and J lost 6 bases; unmatched junction nucleotides: 2. This CDR3 is built from 14 residues. Germline CDR1 and CDR2: MDHEN and SYDVKM. In nucleotides, the CDR3 is TGTGCCAGCAGTTTAAGCGGGAGGGCGGATACGCAGTATTTT. It codes for CASSLSGRADTQYF.

CDR3 sequence: CSANSLRGISYEQYF. The CDR3 DNA sequence: TGCAGTGCTAATTCCCTCCGCGGGATCTCCTACGAGCAGTACTTC. This chain connects TRBV20-1 to TRBJ2-7; D may be TRBD2 (6 bases). V lost 4 bases and J 0 bases, leaving 16 bases between the germline ends. This CDR3 has 15 residues. Germline V gene data show CDR1 as DFQATT and CDR2 as SNEGSKA (reference sequence).

This sequence joins TRBV20-1 and TRBJ1-6; D uncertain. The V gene's germline CDR1 is DFQATT and CDR2 SNEGSKA (reference sequence). Trimming took 3 bases from V and 8 from J, leaving 14 bases between them. The CDR3 runs 14 residues. This CDR3 reads CSASREARDSPLHF. CDR3 DNA sequence: TGCAGTGCTAGTCGGGAGGCTCGAGATTCACCCCTCCACTTT.

The table lists this clonotype with a few counts. The V gene is TRBV5-4, the J gene TRBJ2-4; unclear D gene. Per the germline V gene, CDR1 is SGHNT and CDR2 is YYREEE (reference sequence). The V and J ends lost 1 base and 0 bases respectively, with 14 bases between them. CDR3 size: 17 residues. Here the CDR3 DNA reads TGTGCCAGCAGCTTGATGGGCGCCCTTTCAGCCAAAAACATTCAGTACTTC. This codes for CASSLMGALSAKNIQYF.

This clonotype has more than one count but fewer than ten. The chain uses TRBV28 and TRBJ2-5; tentatively, D is TRBD1 (6 bases). With 2 bases removed from V and 0 bases from J, the gap between germline ends came to 13 bases. The CDR3 runs to 16 residues. Germline CDR1 is MDHEN and CDR2 is SYDVKM. CDR3 protein: CASSLPPQGHQETQYF. In nucleotides, the CDR3 is TGTGCCAGCAGTTTACCCCCCCAGGGGCACCAAGAGACCCAGTACTTC.

Comment on this clonotype: One end of the junction is discordant with germline, which a read error may explain. V and J are TRBV27 and TRBJ2-3; a weak D match, TRBD2 (5 bases). Germline CDR1 MNHEY, CDR2 SMNVEV (reference sequence). This CDR3 has 14 residues. Written as DNA, the CDR3 is TGTACCAGCAGTCACCAAGGAGGAACAGATACGCAGTATTTT. It yields the protein CTSSHQGGTDTQYF.

The chain combines TRBV27 with TRBJ1-2; D is perhaps TRBD1 (6 bases). V dropped 5 bases and J dropped 5 bases, with 12 bases sitting between them. This CDR3 contains 13 residues. Germline V gene lookup returns CDR1 MNHEY and CDR2 SMNVEV (reference sequence). The CDR3 DNA sequence: TGTGCCAGCAGTACTACAGGGAAATATGGCTACACCTTC. This codes for CASSTTGKYGYTF.

This chain connects TRBV5-1 to TRBJ2-1; 11 bases are a match to TRBD2. Trimming cost V 4 bases and J 6 bases; bases outside gene matches: 3. The V gene's germline CDR1 is SGHRS and CDR2 YFSETQ. The CDR3 has 14 residues. For the CDR3, the DNA is TGCGCCAGCAGCCAGGGACTAGCGGTCAATGAGCAGTTCTTC. Protein sequence: CASSQGLAVNEQFF.

The J gene is TRBJ2-1, the V gene TRBV28, with D perhaps given as TRBD1 or TRBD2 (5 bases each). The V and J ends lost 5 bases and 2 bases respectively, with 16 bases between them. Germline loops: CDR1 MDHEN, CDR2 SYDVKM. The CDR3 sequence is 16 residues long. The CDR3: CASSGLGPLAYNEQFF. CDR3 coding DNA: TGTGCCAGCAGTGGTTTGGGACCCCTGGCCTACAATGAGCAGTTCTTC.

The DNA for the CDR3 is TGCAGCGTACAACAGGGGACTAATGAAAAACTGTTTTTT. Amino acids: CSVQQGTNEKLFF. The chain uses TRBV29-1 and TRBJ1-4, with 7 bases that match TRBD1. Losses at the gene ends were 6 bases for V and 2 bases for J; bases not matched to a gene: 3. Germline V CDR1 and CDR2: SQVTM, ANQGSEA. The CDR3 totals 13 residues.

This clonotype was seen a few times. CDR3 amino acids: CASSSDGTDTQYF. CDR3 sequence (DNA): TGTGCCAGCAGTTCCGACGGCACAGATACGCAGTATTTT. The chain carries TRBV12-3 or TRBV12-4 and TRBJ2-3; D is unclear. The length of the CDR3 is 13 residues. The V and J ends lost 4 bases and 1 base respectively, with 6 bases between them.

In this sample, this clonotype turned up once. J is TRBJ2-1 and V is TRBV5-1; 8 bases match TRBD2. The CDR3 has 14 residues. Germline CDR1 and CDR2: SGHRS and YFSETQ. V shed 4 bases and J 9 bases; nucleotides not matched to a gene: 9. The CDR3 DNA reads as TGCGCCAGCAGCCCCAGGACTAGCTCCGGTGAGCAGTTCTTC. Translating it yields CASSPRTSSGEQFF.